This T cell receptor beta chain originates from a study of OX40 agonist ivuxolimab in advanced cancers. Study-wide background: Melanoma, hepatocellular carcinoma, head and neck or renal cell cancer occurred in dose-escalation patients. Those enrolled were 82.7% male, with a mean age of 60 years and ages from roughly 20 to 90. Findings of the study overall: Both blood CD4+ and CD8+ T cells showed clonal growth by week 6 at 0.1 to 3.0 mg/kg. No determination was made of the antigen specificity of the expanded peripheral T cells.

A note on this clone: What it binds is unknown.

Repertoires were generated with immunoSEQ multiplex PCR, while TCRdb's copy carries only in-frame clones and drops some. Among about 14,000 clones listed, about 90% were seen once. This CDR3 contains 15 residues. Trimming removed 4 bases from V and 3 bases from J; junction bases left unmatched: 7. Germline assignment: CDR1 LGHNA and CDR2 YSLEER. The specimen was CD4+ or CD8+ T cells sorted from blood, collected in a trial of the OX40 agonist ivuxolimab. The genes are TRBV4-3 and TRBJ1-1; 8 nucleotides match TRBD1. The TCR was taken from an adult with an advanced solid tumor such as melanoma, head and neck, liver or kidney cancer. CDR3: CASSPSGQVYTEAFF. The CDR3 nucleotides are TGCGCCAGCAGCCCATCGGGACAGGTCTACACTGAAGCTTTCTTT.